This paragraph covers one TCR beta chain sequence. The sample originates from a study of T cell changes during pregnancy in multiple sclerosis. Measured with immunoSEQ multiplex PCR; TCRdb has only the in-frame clones, and not every one. Here the sample spans approximately 60,000 clones, 92% being singletons. This material consisted of CD4+ T cells from peripheral blood mononuclear cells, taken in the second trimester of pregnancy. The sequence came from a female donor with multiple sclerosis, enrolled in a pregnancy study.

The CDR3 region has the DNA TGTGCCTGGAGTGTATTGGAGGAGGGAGGGTTTCTGCACGAGCAGTACTTC. Protein product: CAWSVLEEGGFLHEQYF. The chain couples TRBV30 to TRBJ2-7; 7 bases match TRBD2. Germline CDR1 is GTSNPN and CDR2 is SVGIG (reference sequence). The CDR3 spans 17 residues. The junction had 16 bases not matched to a gene; V was cut back by 0 bases and J by 5 bases.